This passage covers 28 T cell receptor beta chains from one sample sequenced in a study of OX40 agonist ivuxolimab in advanced cancers. Repertoires were generated with immunoSEQ multiplex PCR, while TCRdb's copy carries only in-frame clones and drops some. The table has more than 80,000 clones, roughly nine tenths seen once; the top ten hold roughly 8.7%. This specimen consisted of CD4+ or CD8+ T cells sorted from blood, obtained in a trial of the OX40 agonist ivuxolimab. These receptors all stem from an adult with an advanced solid tumor such as melanoma, head and neck, liver or kidney cancer.

V gene TRBV5-1 combines with J gene TRBJ2-2; D is ambiguous. Trimming cost V 0 bases and J 7 bases, with 4 bases left between them. The CDR3 totals 12 residues. The germline CDR1 and CDR2 sequences are SGHRS and YFSETQ. CDR3 DNA: TGCGCCAGCAGCTTGGGACTCGGGGAGCTGTTTTTT. Amino acids: CASSLGLGELFF.

The chain employs TRBV21-1 and TRBJ2-5; TRBD1 is the table's D call, not checked against the DNA. TRBV21-1 is a pseudogene segment. The CDR3 is made up of 13 amino acids. The CDR3 sequence is CASSSRVEETQYF. The DNA of the CDR3 is TGTGCCAGCAGCTCCAGGGTGGAAGAGACCCAGTACTTC.

The chain is built from TRBV18 and TRBJ2-7, with 7 bases fitting TRBD2. The germline CDR1 and CDR2 sequences are KGHSH and LQKENI. This CDR3 has 15 amino acids. With V trimmed by 3 bases and J by 2 bases, 7 bases remained unmatched. The CDR3 spells CASSPFGGSAYEQYF. CDR3 bases: TGTGCCAGCTCACCCTTTGGCGGGAGTGCCTACGAGCAGTACTTC.

The genes are TRBV20-1 and TRBJ2-7; D possibly corresponds to TRBD2 (5 bases). There are 11 residues in the CDR3. V was cut by 4 bases and J by 6 bases, with 10 bases left in between. Germline V gives CDR1 DFQATT, CDR2 SNEGSKA (reference sequence). CDR3 in DNA: TGCAGTGCTACGGACTCGCCCGAGCAGTACTTC. Its protein is CSATDSPEQYF.

V gene TRBV10-3 combines with J gene TRBJ2-1; 9 positions agree with TRBD1. CDR1 and CDR2 (germline): ENHRY, SYGVKD. J gave up 5 bases and V 6 bases, and 2 bases lay outside the gene matches. CDR3 length: 13 amino acids. The DNA for the CDR3 is TGTGCCATCAGCCGGACAGGGGACAATGAGCAGTTCTTC. It translates to CAISRTGDNEQFF.

Only one count was recorded for this clone. The chain has TRBV5-4 and TRBJ1-4; D gene ambiguous. CDR1 SGHNT and CDR2 YYREEE come from the germline V gene (reference sequence). The CDR3 is 13 amino acids. The V end lost 3 bases, the J end lost 7 bases, and 10 bases lay between the germline ends. CDR3 protein: CASSSLTGEKLFF. In DNA form, the CDR3 reads TGTGCCAGCAGCTCATTGACGGGTGAAAAACTGTTTTTT.

The V and J genes are TRBV18 and TRBJ1-3; D gene ambiguous. The V end lost 7 bases, the J end lost 0 bases, and 13 bases lay between the germline ends. This CDR3 has 15 amino acids. From germline, CDR1 is KGHSH and CDR2 LQKENI. As DNA, the CDR3 is TGTGCCAGCTTCCTAGGGCAGTCCTCTGGAAACACCATATATTTT. Encoded protein: CASFLGQSSGNTIYF.

J is TRBJ2-3 and V is TRBV5-4; TRBD2 agrees at 10 bases. Germline V gene sequence: CDR1 SGHNT, CDR2 YYREEE (reference sequence). The CDR3 covers 17 residues. V lost 0 bases, J lost 4 bases, and 8 bases stayed unmatched. As DNA, the CDR3 is TGTGCCAGCAGCTTGGCCACGGGACTAGCGTACGCAGATACGCAGTATTTT. This encodes CASSLATGLAYADTQYF.

This clone was picked up one time. The gene calls are TRBV5-4 and TRBJ2-3, with TRBD2 identical over 10 bases. The V gene end was trimmed by 4 bases and the J gene end by 0 bases; junction bases not matched to a gene: 8. The CDR3 contains 17 residues. The V gene's germline CDR1 is SGHNT and CDR2 YYREEE (reference sequence). The CDR3 spells CASSRPTSGRSTDTQYF. CDR3 DNA: TGTGCCAGCAGCCGACCGACTAGCGGGCGCAGCACAGATACGCAGTATTTT.

This clone was recorded a few times. The gene calls are TRBV2 and TRBJ2-1; unclear D gene. Germline V gene data show CDR1 as SNHLY and CDR2 as FYNNEI. The V end was cut by 8 bases, the J end by 3 bases, with 2 bases between. This CDR3 comprises 10 residues. The CDR3 DNA sequence: TGTGCCAGCGGCTACAATGAGCAGTTCTTC. It yields the protein CASGYNEQFF. Based on the CDR3 plus reference TRBV2 and TRBJ2-1, the full variable domain is EPEVTQTPSHQVTQMGQEVILRCVPISNHLYFYWYRQILGQKVEFLVSFYNNEISEKSEIFDDQFSVERPDGSNFTLKIRSTKLEDSAMYFCASGYNEQFFGPGTRLTVL.

V gene TRBV30 combines with J gene TRBJ1-4; the D is unclear. This CDR3 comprises 13 residues. Trimming left V 0 bases short and J 5 bases short, with 7 bases between. The germline CDR1 and CDR2 sequences are GTSNPN and SVGIG (reference sequence). The CDR3, as DNA: TGTGCCTGGAGTGTACAAGCAAATGAAAAACTGTTTTTT. Translating gives CAWSVQANEKLFF.

The chain links TRBV6-1 to TRBJ1-2, with a weak D call TRBD1 (6 bases). The CDR3 is made up of 15 amino acids. Trimming cost V 1 base and J 4 bases, with 13 bases left between them. Germline loops: CDR1 MNHNS, CDR2 SASEGT. The CDR3 region is CASSEGHVGGYGYTF. The CDR3 nucleotides are TGTGCCAGCAGTGAAGGTCATGTAGGGGGCTATGGCTACACCTTC.

The chain links TRBV25-1 to TRBJ2-5; D gene ambiguous. The CDR3 has 12 amino acids. CDR1 is MGHDK, CDR2 SYGVNS, per germline. Trimming shortened V by 0 bases and J by 1 base, and 0 bases separated the two germline ends. CDR3 DNA: TGTGCCAGCAGTGAATACCAAGAGACCCAGTACTTC. Residues: CASSEYQETQYF. Full variable domain (rest looked up from reference TRBV25-1 and TRBJ2-5): EADIYQTPRYLVIGTGKKITLECSQTMGHDKMYWYQQDPGMELHLIHYSYGVNSTEKGDLSSESTVSRIRTEHFPLTLESARPSHTSQYLCASSEYQETQYFGPGTRLLVL.

The V and J genes are TRBV18 and TRBJ1-2; D is unresolved. Germline loops: CDR1 KGHSH, CDR2 LQKENI. There are 14 residues in the CDR3. V shed 3 bases and J shed 1 base, with 9 bases lying between them. In nucleotides, the CDR3 is TGTGCCAGCTCACCGGCCCAGAGTAACTATGGCTACACCTTC. This sequence encodes CASSPAQSNYGYTF.

J is TRBJ2-3 and V is TRBV29-1; D is unclear. V was shortened by 6 bases and J by 0 bases, with 13 bases between the two germline ends. The CDR3 is 14 amino acids. Germline loops: CDR1 SQVTM, CDR2 ANQGSEA. The CDR3 bases are TGCAGCGTCCCTCTTATCGGAAGCACAGATACGCAGTATTTT. This encodes CSVPLIGSTDTQYF.

Here the CDR3 DNA reads TGTGCCAGCAGCGAACAGGATCTCACTGAAGCTTTCTTT. This gives the protein CASSEQDLTEAFF. The chain recombines TRBV7-8 with TRBJ1-1; D may be TRBD1 (5 bases). Germline V gene lookup returns CDR1 SGHVS and CDR2 FQNEAQ. Trimming stripped 5 bases from V and 4 bases from J, with 11 bases between. This CDR3 contains 13 residues.

Worth noting for this clone: This CDR3 is also generated by other DNA sequences in the sample. J is TRBJ2-2 and V is TRBV27; D is uncertain. The CDR3 consists of 11 residues. V was shortened by 3 bases and J by 8 bases, with 4 bases between the two germline ends. CDR1 is MNHEY and CDR2 is SMNVEV in the germline V gene (reference sequence). The CDR3 protein is CASSLAGELFF. CDR3 sequence (DNA): TGTGCCAGCAGTTTGGCTGGGGAGCTGTTTTTT.

The genes are TRBV30 and TRBJ2-7, with D perhaps TRBD1 or TRBD2 (5 bases each). Germline V gene data show CDR1 as GTSNPN and CDR2 as SVGIG (reference sequence). This CDR3 is 13 amino acids long. V gave up 2 bases and J gave up 7 bases, with 15 bases separating them. CDR3 DNA sequence: TGTGCCTGGAGTATAGGGGCTGAGCGGGAGCAGTACTTC. This translates into CAWSIGAEREQYF. Using reference TRBV30 and TRBJ2-7 for the parts outside the CDR3, the full variable domain is SQTIHQWPATLVQPVGSPLSLECTVEGTSNPNLYWYRQAAGRGLQLLFYSVGIGQISSEVPQNLSASRPQDRQFILSSKKLLLSDSGFYLCAWSIGAEREQYFGPGTRLTVT.

The V gene is TRBV10-1, the J gene TRBJ2-5, with D uncertain. V was pared by 6 bases and J by 0 bases, with 2 bases between. This CDR3 has 11 residues. Per the germline V gene, CDR1 is WNHNN and CDR2 is SYGVQD (reference sequence). DNA of the CDR3: TGCGCCAGCAGGTACCAAGAGACCCAGTACTTC. The encoded protein is CASRYQETQYF.

The rearrangement links TRBV5-6 to TRBJ2-5; D not certain. The CDR3 covers 11 residues. The germline V and J ends were trimmed by 2 bases and 5 bases, with 4 bases remaining between them. CDR1 is SGHDT and CDR2 is YYEEEE in the germline V gene. CDR3 nucleotide sequence: TGTGCCAGCAGCTTCCGGGAGACCCAGTACTTC. Its protein product is CASSFRETQYF.

The CDR3 coding sequence is TGTGCAAGTCGCTTAGCGGTGACAGACATGAACACTGAAGCTTTCTTT. Translated: CASRLAVTDMNTEAFF. The chain links TRBV12-2 to TRBJ1-1; the table gives TRBD1 as D, unverified against the DNA. TRBV12-2 represents a pseudogene. This CDR3 is 16 amino acids long.

J is TRBJ1-4 and V is TRBV6-1; TRBD1 agrees at 9 bases. The CDR3 is 15 residues long. The germline V gene has CDR1 MNHNS and CDR2 SASEGT. Trimming took 7 bases from V and 11 from J; bases not matched to a gene: 14. The CDR3 DNA reads as TGTGCCAGCACTGACCCGGGACAGGGCGGGAAGAAACTGTTTTTT. It yields the protein CASTDPGQGGKKLFF.

The chain recombines TRBV29-1 with TRBJ2-4; D remains ambiguous. The ends were cut back, 0 bases at V and 0 bases at J, with 9 bases in the middle. The CDR3 is 15 residues long. Germline V CDR1 and CDR2: SQVTM, ANQGSEA. Here the CDR3 reads CSVEDWKLAKNIQYF. In DNA form, the CDR3 reads TGCAGCGTTGAAGATTGGAAACTAGCCAAAAACATTCAGTACTTC.

The V and J genes are TRBV5-8 and TRBJ1-2; 8 positions match TRBD1. V shed 1 base and J 0 bases; nucleotides not matched to a gene: 2. CDR3 size: 15 residues. Germline-derived CDR1 and CDR2 are SGHTS and YDEGEE. Here the CDR3 DNA reads TGTGCCAGCAGCTTGAGGGGACAGGCTAACTATGGCTACACCTTC. Its translation is CASSLRGQANYGYTF.

The J gene is TRBJ2-2, the V gene TRBV6-1; D unclear. Germline lookup yields CDR1 MNHNS and CDR2 SASEGT. V dropped 8 bases and J dropped 7 bases, with 14 bases sitting between them. There are 13 residues in the CDR3. The CDR3 here is CASGHAMNGELFF. The CDR3 coding sequence is TGTGCCAGCGGGCACGCGATGAACGGGGAGCTGTTTTTT.

The chain is built from TRBV5-1 and TRBJ2-1; D is perhaps TRBD1 (6 bases). Looked up from germline, CDR1 is SGHRS and CDR2 is YFSETQ. V lost 0 bases and J lost 4, with 8 bases in between. This CDR3 is built from 14 residues. The CDR3 DNA is TGCGCCAGCAGCTTGGGGGACATATACAATGAGCAGTTCTTC. As protein: CASSLGDIYNEQFF.

This chain connects TRBV5-5 to TRBJ1-5; D is ambiguous. V shed 0 bases and J shed 10 bases, with 8 bases lying between them. The CDR3 is 12 amino acids. CDR1 SGHKS and CDR2 YYEKEE come from the germline V gene (reference sequence). In nucleotides, the CDR3 is TGTGCCAGCAGCTTGGACGGCACTCCCCAGCATTTT. This translates into CASSLDGTPQHF.

The V call is TRBV11-3, the J call TRBJ2-1, with 15 bases identical to TRBD2. Germline lookup yields CDR1 SGHNT and CDR2 YENEEA. The V segment lost 9 bases and the J segment 7 bases; nucleotides outside the gene matches: 4. This CDR3 is built from 14 residues. The CDR3 reads CASRGTSGRNEQFF. Here the CDR3 DNA reads TGTGCCAGTCGGGGGACTAGCGGGAGGAATGAGCAGTTCTTC.